What follows describes a single TCR beta chain. This clone was seen only once. Its recognized antigen is unknown. Per-base quality was not reported, and no clone a single base away is much larger than it. The cohort consisted of 600 or so healthy bone marrow donors. Cohort members were all nominally healthy when sampled, although unrecorded immune exposures were likely present. The donor was CMV seronegative and belonged to the group of under 400 seronegative cohort members. Each donor provided a peripheral blood sample, and peripheral blood mononuclear cells were used for TCR beta sequencing. The Qiagen DNeasy Blood Extraction Kit was used to extract genomic DNA from the blood cell samples. Libraries were built with the immunoSEQ multiplex PCR assay. The multiplex PCR relied on a mix of 60 forward primers for TCR Vbeta segments and 13 reverse primers for TCR Jbeta segments. The CDR3 region of rearranged TCR beta genes was amplified from genomic DNA with a multiplex PCR assay. Amplified TCR beta libraries were sequenced as 87-base-pair reads on the Illumina HiSeq System. The authors' pipeline ran thus. In a later analysis, tens of millions of unique TCR beta chains were counted across the 666 repertoires, and around 11 million of these chains were shared by at least two donors. Raw reads were error-corrected and collapsed into unique sequences by a nearest-neighbor algorithm in which closely related sequences were merged to remove PCR and sequencing errors. Alignment of CDR3 sequences to IMGT reference sequences was used to assign V, D and J gene segments. Each retained sequence needed at least a six-nucleotide match to both a V gene segment and a J gene segment. A rearrangement was called productive if the CDR3 had no stop codons and remained in frame with V and J, and every other rearrangement was called non-productive. CDR3 was defined according to IMGT convention as the region running from the second conserved V-encoded cysteine to the conserved J-encoded phenylalanine. Sequences without an unambiguous match to a single V gene segment were excluded from the earlier analysis of about 600 of the donors. An earlier analysis of fewer than 650 of the donors classified V segments as functional when productive rearrangements were above 56.7% and as segregating when the standard deviation between donors was above 5%. A statistical classification framework was built to diagnose cytomegalovirus status from the catalog of TCR beta chain sequences. In a later analysis, TCR nucleotide sequences were compared against IMGT/GENE-DB human TR gene sequences so that V and J genes could be assigned. A later analysis assigned CDR3 sequences and most-parsimonious VDJ recombination scenarios with the TCRdist pipeline. A later analysis defined each TCR beta chain by its CDR3 amino acid sequence plus V-gene family, and excluded reads lacking a unique V-gene family. In a later analysis, 450 to 600 highly shared, low-generation-probability nucleotide sequences were removed to address suspected cross-contamination and a sequencing artifact. A later analysis calculated a clonal expansion index for each public chain from normalized within-repertoire ranks of inferred template counts. In a later analysis, generation probabilities were computed with a VDJ recombination model fitted to out-of-frame rearrangements, and the resulting probabilities were checked against IGoR. A later analysis scored TCR-TCR, TCR-HLA and TCR-CMV co-occurrence with hypergeometric tests, applying a repertoire-size bias correction to TCR pairs. A later analysis estimated false discovery rates by permuting HLA or CMV assignments 20 times. In a later analysis, co-occurring TCRs were grouped with DBSCAN, and TCRdist sequence similarity was added when clustering was performed within HLA-allele-positive subsets. Repertoires with fewer than 30,000 or more than 120,000 public chains, plus five repertoires with anomalous nucleotide sharing, were excluded from co-occurrence clustering. Drawn from immuneACCESS, this table holds only the in-frame rearrangements with V and J called that TCRdb kept. Clones are partly lost; checked studies trace under half to an unresolved V gene and leave the rest unexplained. The V and J calls and clone size were taken over from that table, and D and trimming were inferred from the DNA. This sample lists more than 110,000 clones; around 81% were detected once. Less than 3% of the sample is held by the ten biggest clonotypes.

The data stem from a study of cytomegalovirus exposure and HLA in healthy donors (TCRdb year 2017). General notes on the study: According to an earlier analysis of a few hundred of the donors, some 180 million T cells yielded 90 million to 140 million unique TCR beta sequences and approximately 300 Gb of sequence data. A separate validation cohort of more than 100 different subjects was used in addition to the roughly 670-subject first cohort. Across approximately 400 genotyped donors of the cohort, an average of about 240,000 unique TCR beta nucleotide sequences per donor were sequenced, and about a sixth of those sequences were non-productive. The study aimed to test whether cataloging public T cell receptors could reveal signatures of past pathogen exposure. Donor age, sex, ethnicity and CMV serostatus were compiled alongside the repertoire data. About 300 gigabases of sequencing data and 75 million to 85 million unique TCR sequences made up an early release that covered several hundred HLA-typed donors. In a later genetic analysis, genome-wide SNP genotypes for about three fifths of the 666 donors were used, and that subset was treated as a discovery cohort. To study patterns of TCR occurrence, a later analysis re-analyzed previously published TCR beta repertoires from 666 donors and added high-resolution HLA genotyping. HLA typing covered class I and class II loci at four-digit resolution. The T cell repertoires of some 670 subjects were profiled by immunosequencing and related to cytomegalovirus serostatus. Of the 300 to 500 genotyped donors, 75% to 85% were placed in the genetic ancestry cluster associated with self-reported Caucasian donors. To decide whether each TCR beta V gene segment behaved as functional or pseudogenic, an earlier analysis of some 600 of the donors relied on high-throughput TCR beta sequencing. The number of donors typed differed by locus, with 629-630 for A, B, C, DRB1 and DQB1, 522 for DQA1, approximately 580 for DPA1, and 400 to 490 for DPB1. Five DR-DQ haplotypes were handled as single units for association and clustering, since linkage in the cohort was strong. The study combined high-throughput TCR immunosequencing, statistical association of individual TCRs with disease status, and machine learning to predict cytomegalovirus infection status. Every repertoire in the discovery cohort had been generated on one and the same sequencing platform. The later analysis used no new phenotypic data to find candidate immune exposures, relying instead on TCR beta sequences and their occurrence across donors.

What the research found in general, with its limitations: According to a later genetic analysis, donors in an Asian-associated ancestry cluster had fewer N-insertions in productive TCRs than the approximately 610-donor mean. Immune exposure information for the cohort was limited to CMV serostatus. Most TCR sequences were observed very rarely across donors, whereas some public TCRs were present in many individuals. This cohort had only TCR beta chains sequenced, and the lack of alpha or paired-chain data limited which features could be detected. A later analysis found that most CMV-associated TCR beta chains appeared HLA-restricted, with HLA associations seemingly driven largely by CMV exposure. Over 15 rarely observed V segments, including chromosome 9 orphons, were excluded from the earlier analysis of just under 600 of the donors because counts were too low. In the study, around 160 TCR beta chains were listed as associated with cytomegalovirus. Correlated functional status among segregating V segments might be attributable to linkage disequilibrium, but an unknown experimental factor could not be ruled out. Because HLA typing was unavailable for some donors at each locus, only the typed subset was used in association tests. A cluster of highly shared sequence variants was judged likely to represent a technical artifact of the sequencing pipeline. In an earlier analysis of 587 of the donors, most TCR beta V segments were observed in productive rearrangements about 87% or about 30% of the time, broadly matching IMGT annotations. The presence/absence analyses assumed that sequencing depth was roughly uniform across donors, and that assumption may not be true. When HLA alleles, especially DR and DQ, strongly co-occurred, attributing TCR associations to individual alleles was difficult. Because the 87-base-pair reads could not distinguish some IMGT-functional V segments, including TRBV6-2 and TRBV6-3, those segments were excluded. Several of the top co-occurrence clusters appeared to be linked to parvovirus B19, influenza, CMV and Epstein-Barr virus, according to a later analysis. According to a later analysis, TCR association rates differed among HLA loci, with DRB1 alleles showing the most associated TCRs and HLA-C alleles showing the fewest. A further reported finding was that TCR beta sequences accurately predicted the HLA-A and HLA-B alleles for most subjects in the first cohort. Compared with equally common non-associated chains, HLA-associated TCR beta chains in a later analysis were more clonally expanded and had lower generation probabilities. The authors suggested that the approach could potentially be extended to other disease states and immunological phenotypes. In a later analysis, some 18,000 TCR beta sequences were associated with specific HLA alleles at a false discovery rate of 0.05. Cytomegalovirus status was reported to be diagnosed by the classifier with high specificity and sensitivity in both the original and validation cohorts. In vitro tests confirmed that a few of the cytomegalovirus-associated TCR beta chains recognize cytomegalovirus antigens. A later genetic analysis associated a missense DCLRE1C variant with V-gene and J-gene trimming of TCR beta chains, and an independent cohort replicated the association.

V is pruned by 2 bases and J by 4 bases, leaving 13 bases of the junction without a gene match. As encoded in the germline V gene, CDR1 is ENHRY while CDR2 is SYGVKD. Inclusive of the bounding cysteine and phenylalanine, the CDR3 is 17 residues long. Left in the record is the CDR3 DNA by itself, 51 bases read in frame from the first base. The receptor comes from a male donor in good health and CMV-seronegative. The source material was PBMCs. The rearrangement joined TRBV10-3 to TRBJ1-2; a stretch of 7 junction bases matches TRBD1. The CDR3 in this case is CAISEPSQGGSRYGYTF. The nucleotide sequence reads TGTGCCATCAGTGAGCCGTCGCAAGGGGGCTCGCGCTATGGCTACACCTTC.